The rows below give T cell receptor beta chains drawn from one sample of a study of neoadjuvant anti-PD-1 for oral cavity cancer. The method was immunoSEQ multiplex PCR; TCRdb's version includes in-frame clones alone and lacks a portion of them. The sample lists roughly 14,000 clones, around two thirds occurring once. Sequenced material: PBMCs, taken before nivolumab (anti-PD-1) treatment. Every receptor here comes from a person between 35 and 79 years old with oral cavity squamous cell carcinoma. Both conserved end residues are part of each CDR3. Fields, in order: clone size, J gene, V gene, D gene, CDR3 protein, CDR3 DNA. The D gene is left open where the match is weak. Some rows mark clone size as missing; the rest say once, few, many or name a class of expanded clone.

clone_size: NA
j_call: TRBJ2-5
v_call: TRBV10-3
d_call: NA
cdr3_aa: CAISAGSAQETQYF
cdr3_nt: TGTGCCATCAGTGCTGGAAGCGCCCAAGAGACCCAGTACTTC

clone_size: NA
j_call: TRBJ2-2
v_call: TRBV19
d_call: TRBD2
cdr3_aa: CASTAQGTSGTGELFF
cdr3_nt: TGTGCCAGTACCGCCCAGGGGACTAGCGGCACCGGGGAGCTGTTTTTT

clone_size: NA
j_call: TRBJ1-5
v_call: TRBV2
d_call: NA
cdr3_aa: CASSDSGSIFNQPQHF
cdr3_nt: TGTGCCAGCAGTGACTCGGGCAGTATCTTTAATCAGCCCCAGCATTTT

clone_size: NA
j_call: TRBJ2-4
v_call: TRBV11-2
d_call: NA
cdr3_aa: CASSLEPLGRTNIQYF
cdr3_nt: TGTGCCAGCAGCTTAGAACCCCTGGGAAGGACAAACATTCAGTACTTC

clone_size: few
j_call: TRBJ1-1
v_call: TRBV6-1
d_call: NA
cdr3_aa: CASSRAGNTEAFF
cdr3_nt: TGTGCCAGCAGTAGGGCGGGAAACACTGAAGCTTTCTTT

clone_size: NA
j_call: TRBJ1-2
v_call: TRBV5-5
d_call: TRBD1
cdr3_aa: CASSPTGVYGYTF
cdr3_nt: TGTGCCAGCAGCCCGACAGGGGTCTATGGCTACACCTTC

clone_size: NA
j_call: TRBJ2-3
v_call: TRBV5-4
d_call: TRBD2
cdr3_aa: CASSLAGTRSTDTQYF
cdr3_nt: TGTGCCAGCAGCTTGGCCGGGACTAGATCCACAGATACGCAGTATTTT

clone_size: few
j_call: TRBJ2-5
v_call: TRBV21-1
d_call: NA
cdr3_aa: CASSKGERGARETQYF
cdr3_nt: TGTGCCAGCAGCAAAGGGGAGCGGGGGGCCAGGGAGACCCAGTACTTC

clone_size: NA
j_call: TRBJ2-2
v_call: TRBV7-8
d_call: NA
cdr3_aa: CASSRRTDAGELFF
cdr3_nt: TGTGCCAGCAGCCGCCGGACAGACGCCGGGGAGCTGTTTTTT

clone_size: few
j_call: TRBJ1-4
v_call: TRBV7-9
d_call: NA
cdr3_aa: CASSRATNEKLFF
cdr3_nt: TGTGCCAGCAGTCGGGCAACTAATGAAAAACTGTTTTTT

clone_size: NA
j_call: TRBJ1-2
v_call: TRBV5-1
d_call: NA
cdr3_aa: CASSLSPGTETYPYGYTF
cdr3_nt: TGCGCCAGCAGTCTTTCCCCCGGGACCGAAACGTATCCTTATGGCTACACCTTC

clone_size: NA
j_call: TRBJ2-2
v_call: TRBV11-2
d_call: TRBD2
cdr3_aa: CASSLYSGVTSGELFF
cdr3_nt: TGTGCCAGCAGCCTTTATAGCGGGGTGACGTCCGGGGAGCTGTTTTTT

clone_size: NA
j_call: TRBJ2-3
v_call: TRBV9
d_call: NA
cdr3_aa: CASSVRGRVDTQYF
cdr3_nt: TGTGCCAGCAGCGTAAGAGGGCGGGTAGATACGCAGTATTTT

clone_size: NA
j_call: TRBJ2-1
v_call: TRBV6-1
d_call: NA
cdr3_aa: CASTGTGLNEQFF
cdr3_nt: TGTGCCAGCACCGGGACGGGGCTCAATGAGCAGTTCTTC

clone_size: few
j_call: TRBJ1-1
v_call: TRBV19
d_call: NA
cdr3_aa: CASRPSSQGNTEAFF
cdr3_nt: TGTGCCAGTAGGCCATCTTCACAGGGTAATACTGAAGCTTTCTTT

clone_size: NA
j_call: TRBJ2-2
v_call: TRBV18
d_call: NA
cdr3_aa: CASSPTWGTGELFF
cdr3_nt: TGTGCCAGCTCACCCACTTGGGGCACCGGGGAGCTGTTTTTT

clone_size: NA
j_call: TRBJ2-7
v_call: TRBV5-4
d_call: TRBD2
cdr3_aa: CASSSSGRISYEQYF
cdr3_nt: TGTGCCAGCAGTTCCAGCGGGAGGATCTCCTACGAGCAGTACTTC

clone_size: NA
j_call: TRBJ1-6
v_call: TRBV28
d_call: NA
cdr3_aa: CASSFHRAISPLHF
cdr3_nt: TGTGCCAGCAGTTTTCACAGGGCGATTTCACCCCTCCACTTT

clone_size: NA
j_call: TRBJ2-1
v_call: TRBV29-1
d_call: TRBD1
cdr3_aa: CSVGGPGQGHTGGQFF
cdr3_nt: TGCAGCGTTGGCGGACCGGGACAGGGGCATACAGGCGGGCAGTTCTTC

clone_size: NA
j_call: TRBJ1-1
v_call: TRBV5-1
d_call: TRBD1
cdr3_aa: CASSLGRQGNTEAFF
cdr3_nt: TGCGCCAGCAGCTTGGGGCGACAGGGAAACACTGAAGCTTTCTTT

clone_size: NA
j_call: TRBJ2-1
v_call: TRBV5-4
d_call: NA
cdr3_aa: CASSLPKVDEQFF
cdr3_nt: TGTGCCAGCAGCCTTCCTAAGGTCGATGAGCAGTTCTTC

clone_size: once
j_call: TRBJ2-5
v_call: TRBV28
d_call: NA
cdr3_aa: CASSTGRKETQYF
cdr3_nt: TGTGCCAGCAGTACGGGGCGGAAAGAGACCCAGTACTTC

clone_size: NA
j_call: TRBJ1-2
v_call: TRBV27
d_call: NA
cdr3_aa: CASSLTRDGQDNGYTF
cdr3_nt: TGTGCCAGCAGTTTAACCAGAGATGGGCAGGATAATGGCTACACCTTC

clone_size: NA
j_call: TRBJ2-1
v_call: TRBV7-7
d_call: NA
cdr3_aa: CASSLDSGVYNEQFF
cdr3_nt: TGTGCCAGCAGCCTGGACAGTGGGGTGTACAATGAGCAGTTCTTC

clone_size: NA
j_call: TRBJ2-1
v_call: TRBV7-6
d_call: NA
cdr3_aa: CASSFLLGEQFF
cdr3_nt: TGTGCCAGCAGCTTTTTGTTGGGTGAGCAGTTCTTC

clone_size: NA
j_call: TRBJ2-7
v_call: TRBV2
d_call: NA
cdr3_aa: CASRRAGDHYEQYF
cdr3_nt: TGTGCCAGCAGGCGGGCCGGGGATCACTACGAGCAGTACTTC

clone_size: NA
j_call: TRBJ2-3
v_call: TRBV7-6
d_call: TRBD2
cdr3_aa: CASSSLSSRRENPDTQYF
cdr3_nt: TGTGCCAGCAGCTCCCTCTCTTCTCGGCGGGAGAACCCAGATACGCAGTATTTT

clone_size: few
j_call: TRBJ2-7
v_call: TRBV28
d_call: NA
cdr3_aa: CASRRTYSYEQYF
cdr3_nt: TGTGCCAGCAGGAGGACGTACTCCTACGAGCAGTACTTC

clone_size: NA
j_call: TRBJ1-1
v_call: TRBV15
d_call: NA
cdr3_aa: CATSRGGVWVNTEAFF
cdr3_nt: TGTGCCACCAGCAGGGGAGGAGTTTGGGTGAACACTGAAGCTTTCTTT

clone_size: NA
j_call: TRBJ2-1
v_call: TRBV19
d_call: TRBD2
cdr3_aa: CASSIEGSGRGNEQFF
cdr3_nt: TGTGCCAGTAGTATAGAAGGTAGCGGGAGGGGAAATGAGCAGTTCTTC

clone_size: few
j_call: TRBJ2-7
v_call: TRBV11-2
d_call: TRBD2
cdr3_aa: CASSPNRGVTGSQYF
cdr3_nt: TGTGCCAGCAGCCCAAATCGGGGGGTCACCGGTTCGCAGTACTTC

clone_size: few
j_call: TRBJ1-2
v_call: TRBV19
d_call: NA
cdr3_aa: CASSTQYTDEGYTF
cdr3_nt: TGTGCCAGTAGTACCCAATATACCGACGAGGGCTACACCTTC